The 5 T cell receptor beta chains given below trace back to one sample, sequenced in a study of T cell responses to AZD1222 COVID-19 vaccine. Profiled with immunoSEQ multiplex PCR; TCRdb holds only in-frame clones, not every one. The repertoire consists of 90,000 to 110,000 clones, with 91% occurring once and the leading ten covering less than 9.5%. The source material was peripheral blood, sampled on day 0 of AZD1222 vaccination. The receptors here all came from an adult in good health.

In DNA form, the CDR3 reads TGTGCCAGCAGGAGGCACCAGGGTGTCGACTATGGCTACACCTTC. Amino acids: CASRRHQGVDYGYTF. The rearrangement uses TRBV6-5 and TRBJ1-2, with TRBD1 as a possible D gene (5 bases). Germline CDR1 and CDR2: MNHEY and SVGAGI. V was pared by 6 bases and J by 3 bases, with 17 bases between. The CDR3 runs 15 residues.

Only a few counts were recorded for this clone. The V gene is TRBV7-2, the J gene TRBJ2-7, with D possibly matching TRBD2 (5 bases). Germline CDR1 reads SGHTA; CDR2 reads FQGNSA. The CDR3 has 14 residues. V was clipped by 5 bases and J by 3 bases, with 14 bases between them. The CDR3 is CASSPPGSVYEQYF. The CDR3 coding sequence is TGTGCCAGCAGCCCACCGGGGTCAGTCTACGAGCAGTACTTC.

The V call is TRBV4-3, the J call TRBJ2-2; maybe TRBD2 (7 bases). V shed 3 bases and J shed 6 bases, with 17 bases lying between them. This CDR3 is built from 16 residues. Germline CDR1 and CDR2: LGHNA and YSLEER. This chain's CDR3 is CASSHERGAAAGELFF. The CDR3, as DNA: TGCGCCAGCAGCCATGAACGGGGGGCTGCGGCCGGGGAGCTGTTTTTT.

The chain couples TRBV10-1 to TRBJ1-2; D gene unclear. This CDR3 contains 14 residues. The germline V gene has CDR1 WNHNN and CDR2 SYGVQD (reference sequence). Trimming removed 3 bases at V and 8 bases at J, with 16 bases between. CDR3 sequence: CASSDRSAGSGYTF. The DNA of the CDR3 is TGCGCCAGCAGTGATCGTTCGGCCGGCTCAGGCTACACCTTC.

The V call is TRBV4-1, the J call TRBJ2-7, with no clear D. CDR3 length: 14 residues. Germline CDR1 is MGHRA and CDR2 is YSYEKL. Trimming pared 4 bases from V and 2 bases from J, leaving 12 bases between. CDR3 sequence: CASSPPDRTYEQYF. Here the CDR3 DNA reads TGCGCCAGCAGCCCCCCAGACCGAACCTACGAGCAGTACTTC.